These T cell receptor beta chains were read from a single sample in a study of T cell repertoires in cytomegalovirus infection. TCRdb used MiXCR to reprocess the reads, holding one entry per CDR3 protein. The data contain approximately 750,000 distinct CDR3 sequences, 35% to 45% of them seen just once; the ten biggest clones take up around 2.8%. Material for sequencing was PBMCs. The receptors here all came from a human donor in good health (CMV status not recorded). Some clones in this sample may be carry-over from other donors' samples. Each CDR3 is given with its conserved first and last residue. D genes are given only for firm matches. The size entry is marked missing in some rows and otherwise reads once, few, many or a size class.

D gene	V gene	clone size	J gene	CDR3 protein	CDR3 DNA
.	TRBV28	many	TRBJ2-7	CASRNVGKLGQYF	TGTGCCAGCAGGAACGTCGGCAAACTCGGGCAGTACTTC
.	TRBV10-3	.	TRBJ1-1	CAISASGGANTEAFF	TGTGCCATCAGTGCCTCGGGAGGGGCGAACACTGAAGCTTTCTTT
.	TRBV6-1	few	TRBJ2-5	CASSEQDRDSYF	TGTGCCAGCAGTGAACAAGACAGGGACTCCTACTTC
TRBD2	TRBV6-1	.	TRBJ2-1	CASRASGGPFNEQFF	TGTGCCAGCAGGGCGAGCGGGGGGCCATTCAATGAGCAGTTCTTC
TRBD2	TRBV2	many	TRBJ2-2	CASSVAAGEGTGELFF	TGTGCCAGCAGTGTAGCAGCGGGGGAGGGCACCGGGGAGCTGTTTTTT
.	TRBV6-8	few	TRBJ2-7	CASSGQYEQYF	TGTGCCAGCAGCGGACAGTACGAGCAGTACTTC
TRBD1	TRBV2	once	TRBJ1-5	CASCWGQGNQPQHF	TGTGCCAGCTGCTGGGGACAGGGGAATCAGCCCCAGCATTTT
.	TRBV6-1	many	TRBJ1-2	CASSEGRATYYGYTF	TGTGCCAGCAGTGAAGGAAGGGCAACTTATTATGGCTACACCTTC
TRBD1	TRBV24-1	few	TRBJ2-5	CATSDLGPKGAQETQYF	TGTGCCACCAGTGATTTGGGGCCAAAGGGGGCCCAAGAGACCCAGTACTTC
.	TRBV2	few	TRBJ1-3	CASTLLGSGNTIYF	TGTGCCAGCACCCTCTTGGGGTCTGGAAACACCATATATTTT
.	TRBV5-4	.	TRBJ2-5	CASSLRGNQETQYF	TGTGCCAGCAGCTTGCGAGGGAACCAAGAGACCCAGTACTTC
TRBD1	TRBV28	few	TRBJ2-7	CASSPDRDFYEQYF	TGTGCCAGCAGTCCGGACAGGGATTTCTACGAGCAGTACTTC
.	TRBV24-1	few	TRBJ2-3	CATSDHRLLFSTDTQYF	TGTGCCACCAGTGATCACAGGTTACTTTTTAGTACAGATACGCAGTATTTT
.	TRBV27	.	TRBJ1-2	CASSLSEGAGPNYGYTF	TGTGCCAGCAGTTTATCGGAGGGTGCAGGGCCGAACTATGGCTACACCTTC
.	TRBV6-2/TRBV6-3	.	TRBJ2-7	CASSRYYYEQYF	TGTGCCAGCAGCCGCTACTATTACGAGCAGTACTTC
.	TRBV5-6	.	TRBJ1-5	CASSLGTINQPQHF	TGTGCCAGCAGCTTGGGGACCATAAATCAGCCCCAGCATTTT
.	TRBV19	.	TRBJ1-3	CASIDPRTGNTIYF	TGTGCCAGTATTGACCCGCGAACCGGAAACACCATATATTTT
TRBD1	TRBV12-5	once	TRBJ1-1	CASGLSPTGTVQLGVFTEAFF	TGTGCTAGTGGTTTATCCCCGACCGGGACAGTACAGCTTGGGGTGTTCACTGAAGCTTTCTTT